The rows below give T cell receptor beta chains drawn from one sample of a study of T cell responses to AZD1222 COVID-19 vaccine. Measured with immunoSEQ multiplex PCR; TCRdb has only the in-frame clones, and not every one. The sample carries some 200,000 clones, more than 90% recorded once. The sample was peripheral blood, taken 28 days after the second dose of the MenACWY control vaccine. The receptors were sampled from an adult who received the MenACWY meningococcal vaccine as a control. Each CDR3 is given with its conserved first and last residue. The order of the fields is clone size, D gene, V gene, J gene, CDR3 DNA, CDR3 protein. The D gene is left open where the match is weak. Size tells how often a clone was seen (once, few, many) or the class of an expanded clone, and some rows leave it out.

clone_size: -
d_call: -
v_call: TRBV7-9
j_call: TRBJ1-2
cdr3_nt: TGTGCCAGCAGCTTAGGGACAACAAACTATGGCTACACCTTC
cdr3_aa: CASSLGTTNYGYTF

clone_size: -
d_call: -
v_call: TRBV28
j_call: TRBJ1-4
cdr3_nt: TGTGCCAGCAGTTTCCAGACGAATGAAAAACTGTTTTTT
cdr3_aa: CASSFQTNEKLFF

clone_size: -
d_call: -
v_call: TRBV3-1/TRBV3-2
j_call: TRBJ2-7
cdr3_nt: TGTGCCAGCAGCCAAAATCAAGGGATCTCCTACGAGCAGTACTTC
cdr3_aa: CASSQNQGISYEQYF

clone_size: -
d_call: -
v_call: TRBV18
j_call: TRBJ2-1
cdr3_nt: TGTGCCAGCTCACTCCCGGGAAACAATGAGCAGTTCTTC
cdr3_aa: CASSLPGNNEQFF

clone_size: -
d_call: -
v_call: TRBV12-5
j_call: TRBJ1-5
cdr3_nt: TGTGCTAGTGGTTTGTTTCCCGTTGACAGCTATAGCAATCAGCCCCAGCATTTT
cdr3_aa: CASGLFPVDSYSNQPQHF

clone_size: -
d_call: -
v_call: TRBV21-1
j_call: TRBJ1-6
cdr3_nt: TGTGCGAAGACCCGGGACAGGGATTCAAATTCACCCCTCCACTTT
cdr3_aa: CAKTRDRDSNSPLHF

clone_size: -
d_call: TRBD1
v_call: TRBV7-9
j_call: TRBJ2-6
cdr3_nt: TGTGCCAGCAGCTTAGGTTGGGACAGCAGCTCTGGGGCCAACGTCCTGACTTTC
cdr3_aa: CASSLGWDSSSGANVLTF

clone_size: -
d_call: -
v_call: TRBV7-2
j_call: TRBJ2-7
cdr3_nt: TGTGCCAGCAGCTTGTGGGGGAGCTCCTACGAGCAGTACTTC
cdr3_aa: CASSLWGSSYEQYF

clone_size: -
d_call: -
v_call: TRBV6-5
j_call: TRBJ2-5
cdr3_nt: TGTGCCAGCAGGTTTTTCCAAGAGACCCAGTACTTC
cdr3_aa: CASRFFQETQYF

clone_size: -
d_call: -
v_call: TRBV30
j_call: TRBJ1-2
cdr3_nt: TGTGCCTGGAGTCCCAACCGGGACTATGGCTACACCTTC
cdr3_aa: CAWSPNRDYGYTF

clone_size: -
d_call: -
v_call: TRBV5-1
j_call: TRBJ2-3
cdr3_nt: TGCGCCAGCAGCTTGGAGGTGGGAGTAGCGACAGATACGCAGTATTTT
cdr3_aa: CASSLEVGVATDTQYF

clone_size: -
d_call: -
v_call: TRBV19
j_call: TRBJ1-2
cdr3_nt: TGTGCCAGTAGTATATCCCGCGTGGGCGGCAGTTACTATGGCTACACCTTC
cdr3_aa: CASSISRVGGSYYGYTF

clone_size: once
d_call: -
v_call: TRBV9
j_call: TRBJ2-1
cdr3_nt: TGTGCCAGCAGCGAGGGGGAACTACCAACCTACAATGAGCAGTTCTTC
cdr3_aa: CASSEGELPTYNEQFF

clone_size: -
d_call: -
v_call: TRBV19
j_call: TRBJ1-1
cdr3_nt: TGTGCCAGTGGGGTTAGTCGGGGGCGGACTGAAGCTTTCTTT
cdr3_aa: CASGVSRGRTEAFF

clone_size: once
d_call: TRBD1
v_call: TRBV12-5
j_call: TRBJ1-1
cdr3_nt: TGTGCTAGTGGCGAGGGTTGGACAGGGGTCACTGAAGCTTTCTTT
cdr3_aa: CASGEGWTGVTEAFF

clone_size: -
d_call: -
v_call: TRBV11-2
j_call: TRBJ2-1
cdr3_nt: TGTGCCAGCAGCTTGGGCCGGGACAATGAGCAGTTCTTC
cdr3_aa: CASSLGRDNEQFF

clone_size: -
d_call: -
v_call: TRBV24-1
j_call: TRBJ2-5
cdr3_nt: TGTGCCACCAGTGATCGACTAGTAGGAGAGACCCAGTACTTC
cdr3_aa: CATSDRLVGETQYF

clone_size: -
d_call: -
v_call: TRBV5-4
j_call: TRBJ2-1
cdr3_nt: TGTGCCAGCAGCGACGGAGCCTCCCCCAATGAGCAGTTCTTC
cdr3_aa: CASSDGASPNEQFF

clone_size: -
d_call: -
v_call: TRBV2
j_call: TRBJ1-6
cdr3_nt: TGTGCCAGCAGTGAACAGGGGATTAATTCACCCCTCCACTTT
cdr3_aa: CASSEQGINSPLHF

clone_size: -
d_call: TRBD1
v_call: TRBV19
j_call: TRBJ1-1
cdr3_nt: TGTGCCAGTATTGGGACAGGCCAGAGCACTGAAGCTTTCTTT
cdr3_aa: CASIGTGQSTEAFF

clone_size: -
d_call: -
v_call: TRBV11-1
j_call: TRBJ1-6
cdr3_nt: TGTGCCAGCAGCCGTGGGACCGGGGTAAACTCACCCCTCCACTTT
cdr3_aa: CASSRGTGVNSPLHF

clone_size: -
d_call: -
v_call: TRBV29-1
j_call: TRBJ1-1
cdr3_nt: TGCAGCGTGAACAGGGTTCAAACTGAAGCTTTCTTT
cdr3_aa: CSVNRVQTEAFF

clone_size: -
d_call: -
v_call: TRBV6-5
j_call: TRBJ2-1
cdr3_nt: TGTGCCAGCAGTTACATGGGACTGGATGACAATGAGCAGTTCTTC
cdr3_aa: CASSYMGLDDNEQFF

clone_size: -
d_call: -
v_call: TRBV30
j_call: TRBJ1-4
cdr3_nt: TGTGCCTGGAGTGTCGGGCAGCTAGCAACTAATGAAAAACTGTTTTTT
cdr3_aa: CAWSVGQLATNEKLFF

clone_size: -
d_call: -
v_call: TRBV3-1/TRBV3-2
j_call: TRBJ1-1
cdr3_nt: TGTGCCAGCAGCCAATTGGCAAACACTGAAGCTTTCTTT
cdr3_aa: CASSQLANTEAFF